This T cell receptor (beta chain) derives from a study of CD8 T cells in ankylosing spondylitis. Whole-study findings and limits: What seemed typical of ankylosing spondylitis blood was a TCR beta motif built from several highly homologous variants.

TCRdb passed the 5' RACE reads through MiXCR, listing each CDR3 protein once. The table lists 700,000 to 850,000 distinct CDR3 sequences, 12% of them singletons. With respect to this clonotype: What it binds is not known.

The V end lost 3 bases, the J end lost 7 bases, and 10 bases lay between the germline ends. The CDR3 contains 13 residues. Germline-derived CDR1 and CDR2 are DFQATT and SNEGSKA (reference sequence). V gene TRBV20-1 combines with J gene TRBJ1-6; D remains ambiguous. Sequencing was done on a sample of blood, either unsorted or a sorted T cell fraction (not recorded which). This sequence was found in a male donor with ankylosing spondylitis. For the CDR3, the DNA is TGCAGTGCTAGCGGCGTTACGAATTCACCCCTCCACTTT. This gives the protein CSASGVTNSPLHF.